These 27 T cell receptor beta chains were sequenced from one sample in a study of cytotoxic CD8 clonotypes in ibrutinib-treated CLL. Assay used: immunoSEQ multiplex PCR; TCRdb lists only in-frame clones, some missing. Of some 130,000 clones detected, 75% to 80% appear once; the ten largest clones hold 5% to 5.5%. Sequencing used PBMCs, obtained after 24 months of ibrutinib treatment. The receptors here all came from a human donor with chronic lymphocytic leukemia.

The rearrangement joins TRBV5-4 to TRBJ2-1, with D possibly TRBD2 on 6 matching bases. Per the germline V gene, CDR1 is SGHNT and CDR2 is YYREEE (reference sequence). Trimming pared 4 bases from V and 10 bases from J, leaving 21 bases between. The CDR3 totals 15 residues. The CDR3 region has the DNA TGTGCCAGCAGCCAAGCCGGGGACCCGGGAGACGAGCAGTTCTTC. The encoded protein is CASSQAGDPGDEQFF.

This chain connects TRBV5-8 to TRBJ2-2; no firm D call. CDR3 length: 13 amino acids. The ends were cut back, 2 bases at V and 5 bases at J, with 7 bases in the middle. The germline V gene has CDR1 SGHTS and CDR2 YDEGEE. The CDR3 nucleotides read TGTGCCAGCAGCTTTATGGGAACCGGGGAGCTGTTTTTT. This encodes CASSFMGTGELFF.

The chain has TRBV30 and TRBJ1-1, with 7 nucleotides matching TRBD1. The CDR3 loop spans 16 amino acids. V lost 2 bases, J lost 1 base, and 10 bases stayed unmatched. Germline CDR1 is GTSNPN and CDR2 is SVGIG (reference sequence). Written as DNA, the CDR3 is TGTGCCTGGAGTACAAAACAGGGGATCCCGAACACTGAAGCTTTCTTT. Translated, it gives CAWSTKQGIPNTEAFF.

Concerning this clone itself: A much larger clonotype is one base distant, so this may be a read error. V and J are TRBV7-9 and TRBJ1-1; D gene unclear. The CDR3 sequence is 13 residues long. The germline V gene has CDR1 SEHNR and CDR2 FQNEAQ (reference sequence). V was cut by 1 base and J by 0 bases, with 3 bases left in between. The CDR3 reads CASSLVVNTEAFF. In DNA form, the CDR3 reads TGTGCCAGCAGCTTAGTGGTGAACACTGAAGCTTTCTTT.

V is TRBV7-2 and J is TRBJ2-7, with TRBD2 matching 8 bases. V dropped 1 base and J dropped 3; count of bases not matched to a gene: 8. Germline V gives CDR1 SGHTA, CDR2 FQGNSA. The CDR3 spans 16 residues. The CDR3 region is CASSLDGGGTHYEQYF. The CDR3 DNA follows: TGTGCCAGCAGCTTAGATGGCGGGGGGACCCACTACGAGCAGTACTTC.

This clone showed up just a few times. V usage is TRBV6-1 and J usage is TRBJ1-2, with 7 bases aligning to TRBD1. The ends lost 7 bases at V and 5 bases at J; junction bases unmatched: 10. Germline loops: CDR1 MNHNS, CDR2 SASEGT. The CDR3 has 14 residues. The CDR3 is CASTETGRPYGYTF. CDR3 coding DNA: TGTGCCAGCACCGAGACAGGGAGACCTTATGGCTACACCTTC.

The J gene is TRBJ2-2, the V gene TRBV27; a weak D match, TRBD2 (6 bases). This CDR3 is 14 amino acids long. The germline gives CDR1 MNHEY, CDR2 SMNVEV (reference sequence). Between the trimmed V and J ends, which lost 6 bases and 7 bases, there was a span of 15 bases. In DNA form, the CDR3 reads TGTGCCAGCAGCTGGGGACTTAGGGGCGGGGAGCTGTTTTTT. It codes for CASSWGLRGGELFF.

This chain uses TRBV11-3 with TRBJ1-1; tentatively, D is TRBD1 (6 bases). Germline CDR1 is SGHNT and CDR2 is YENEEA. The germline V and J ends were trimmed by 5 bases and 10 bases, with 20 bases remaining between them. The CDR3 is 14 residues long. The CDR3 region has the DNA TGTGCCAGCAGCAAGGGCCCTTCGGGGGGCAGAGCTTTCTTT. Translation: CASSKGPSGGRAFF.

The chain employs TRBV9 and TRBJ2-5, with 10 bases lining up with TRBD2. CDR1 and CDR2 (germline): SGDLS, YYNGEE. This CDR3 is 16 amino acids long. V shed 0 bases and J 5 bases; nucleotides not matched to a gene: 7. This CDR3 reads CASSVGVAGGRETQYF. The CDR3 nucleotides read TGTGCCAGCAGCGTAGGGGTAGCGGGGGGTAGGGAGACCCAGTACTTC. Filled out from reference TRBV9 and TRBJ2-5, the complete variable domain reads DSGVTQTPKHLITATGQRVTLRCSPRSGDLSVYWYQQSLDQGLQFLIQYYNGEERAKGNILERFSAQQFPDLHSELNLSSLELGDSALYFCASSVGVAGGRETQYFGPGTRLLVL.

This chain connects TRBV6-4 to TRBJ2-7, with TRBD1 identical over 9 bases. Per the germline V gene, CDR1 is MRHNA and CDR2 is SNTAGT. Trimming at V came to 2 bases and at J to 2 bases, leaving 4 bases not matched to a gene. The CDR3 spans 15 residues. The CDR3 DNA follows: TGTGCCAGCAGTGACGGGGACAGGGCGGCCTACGAGCAGTACTTC. As protein: CASSDGDRAAYEQYF.

This sequence joins TRBV7-9 and TRBJ1-4; D is perhaps TRBD1 (5 bases). The CDR3 consists of 16 residues. Trimming cost V 5 bases and J 8 bases, with 21 bases left between them. Germline CDR1 is SEHNR and CDR2 is FQNEAQ (reference sequence). Written as DNA, the CDR3 is TGTGCCAGCAGCCCACGGGGCCCAGGGATGGGAGAAAAACTGTTTTTT. It codes for CASSPRGPGMGEKLFF.

V gene TRBV30 combines with J gene TRBJ2-7; no definite D call. Germline V gene data show CDR1 as GTSNPN and CDR2 as SVGIG (reference sequence). V was cut by 0 bases and J by 3 bases, with 6 bases left in between. The CDR3 length is 12 residues. The CDR3 DNA is TGTGCCTGGAGTGTCGACATCTACGAGCAGTACTTC. Its protein product is CAWSVDIYEQYF.

V usage is TRBV6-5 and J usage is TRBJ2-1, with 8 bases identical to TRBD2. The CDR3 is 13 amino acids. Germline CDR1 and CDR2: MNHEY and SVGAGI. Trimming removed 7 bases from V and 5 bases from J; junction bases left unmatched: 4. CDR3 DNA sequence: TGTGCCAGCACGGGGGGGCTGAACAATGAGCAGTTCTTC. Protein product: CASTGGLNNEQFF.

CDR3 sequence (DNA): TGTGCCAGCAGCTTCTCGGATACGCAGTATTTT. As protein: CASSFSDTQYF. The V call is TRBV7-2, the J call TRBJ2-3; no definite D call. Germline CDR1 SGHTA, CDR2 FQGNSA. The CDR3 length is 11 residues. V was clipped by 3 bases and J by 6 bases, with 4 bases between them. Looking up the rest from reference TRBV7-2 and TRBJ2-3 gives the full variable domain: GAGVSQSPSNKVTEKGKDVELRCDPISGHTALYWYRQSLGQGLEFLIYFQGNSAPDKSGLPSDRFSAERTGGSVSTLTIQRTQQEDSAVYLCASSFSDTQYFGPGTRLTVL.

On this clone itself: This specimen includes other DNA sequences encoding the same CDR3. Written as DNA, the CDR3 is TGTGCCAGCAGTCCCTCCACAGATACGCAGTATTTT. It yields the protein CASSPSTDTQYF. The J gene is TRBJ2-3, the V gene TRBV6-5; D unresolved. V lost 5 bases to trimming and J lost 2 bases, with 5 bases between them. This CDR3 comprises 12 residues. Germline-derived CDR1 and CDR2 are MNHEY and SVGAGI.

In its sample, this clone was seen once. The chain recombines TRBV21-1 with TRBJ1-1; the listed D gene, TRBD1, was not tested against the DNA. TRBV21-1 represents a pseudogene. The CDR3 is made up of 14 amino acids. DNA of the CDR3: TGTGCCAGCAGCAAAGGGACAGGGAACACTGAAGCTTTCTTT. This gives the protein CASSKGTGNTEAFF.

The J gene is TRBJ1-1, the V gene TRBV11-2; D might be TRBD1 (6 bases). The germline gives CDR1 SGHAT, CDR2 FQNNGV. There are 15 residues in the CDR3. V gave up 2 bases and J gave up 6 bases, with 16 bases separating them. The CDR3 spells CASSLRLGAGAEAFF. The CDR3 DNA reads TGTGCCAGCAGCTTAAGGTTGGGGGCCGGGGCTGAAGCTTTCTTT.

This clone occurred once. The CDR3 loop is CASSLSGGAGGYTF. As DNA, the CDR3 is TGTGCCAGCAGTTTATCAGGGGGCGCGGGTGGCTACACCTTC. V is TRBV28 and J is TRBJ1-2; 8 bases fit TRBD1. This CDR3 is 14 amino acids long. Trimming removed 1 base from V and 7 bases from J; junction bases left unmatched: 5. Germline loops: CDR1 MDHEN, CDR2 SYDVKM.

This clone was counted once. The rearrangement joins TRBV2 to TRBJ2-1; 11 positions match TRBD2. V lost 11 bases, J lost 9 bases, and 9 bases stayed unmatched. This CDR3 is 13 amino acids long. CDR1 is SNHLY and CDR2 is FYNNEI in the germline V gene. The CDR3 loop reads CAPTGTSGGEQFF. The CDR3, as DNA: TGTGCCCCCACGGGGACTAGCGGCGGTGAGCAGTTCTTC.

The V call is TRBV5-1, the J call TRBJ2-5, with 12 nucleotides matching TRBD2. Germline V lookup: CDR1 SGHRS, CDR2 YFSETQ. This CDR3 is 16 amino acids long. Trimming at V came to 4 bases and at J to 1 base, leaving 5 bases not matched to a gene. This CDR3 is CASSAVGLAGQETQYF. The DNA of the CDR3 is TGCGCCAGCAGCGCCGTGGGACTAGCGGGCCAAGAGACCCAGTACTTC.

The chain couples TRBV5-1 to TRBJ1-3; TRBD1 matches at 7 bases. The germline V gene encodes CDR1 SGHRS and CDR2 YFSETQ. There are 14 residues in the CDR3. The ends lost 7 bases at V and 0 bases at J; junction bases unmatched: 4. CDR3 DNA: TGCGCCAGCCGGACAGGCGACTCTGGAAACACCATATATTTT. Translating gives CASRTGDSGNTIYF.

This chain joins TRBV6-5 and TRBJ2-5; 7 nucleotides line up with TRBD1. V lost 4 bases and J lost 4; bases outside the gene matches: 3. The CDR3 length is 13 residues. CDR1 is MNHEY and CDR2 is SVGAGI in the germline V gene. CDR3 sequence (DNA): TGTGCCAGCAGTTCCCGACAGGGAGAGACCCAGTACTTC. This encodes CASSSRQGETQYF.

The J gene is TRBJ1-4, the V gene TRBV7-9; D possibly corresponds to TRBD1 (5 bases). The V gene lost 4 bases and the J gene lost 11 bases, with 11 bases spanning the gap. The V gene's germline CDR1 is SEHNR and CDR2 FQNEAQ (reference sequence). The CDR3 loop spans 12 amino acids. The CDR3 is CASSSPAGKLFF. DNA for the CDR3: TGTGCCAGCAGCTCCCCGGCAGGGAAACTGTTTTTT.

This clone was seen only a few times. The V and J genes are TRBV9 and TRBJ2-7, with a tentative D call TRBD1 (6 bases). This CDR3 is built from 12 residues. Looked up from germline, CDR1 is SGDLS and CDR2 is YYNGEE. Trimming left V 5 bases short and J 3 bases short, with 9 bases between. The CDR3 DNA sequence: TGTGCCAGCAGTCCACAGGGCTACGAGCAGTACTTC. It codes for CASSPQGYEQYF.

The gene calls are TRBV5-1 and TRBJ2-3; D is perhaps TRBD1 (6 bases). The CDR3 extends over 15 amino acids. Looked up from germline, CDR1 is SGHRS and CDR2 is YFSETQ. Trimming removed 0 bases from V and 3 bases from J, with 11 bases in between. The CDR3 coding sequence is TGCGCCAGCAGCTTGGTGGAGAGGGGGACAGATACGCAGTATTTT. Translating it yields CASSLVERGTDTQYF. Full variable domain (remainder filled in from reference TRBV5-1 and TRBJ2-3): KAGVTQTPRYLIKTRGQQVTLSCSPISGHRSVSWYQQTPGQGLQFLFEYFSETQRNKGNFPGRFSGRQFSNSRSEMNVSTLELGDSALYLCASSLVERGTDTQYFGPGTRLTVL.

The rearrangement links TRBV30 to TRBJ2-5; a weak D match, TRBD2 (7 bases). V was cut by 0 bases and J by 5 bases, with 16 bases left in between. Germline V gene sequence: CDR1 GTSNPN, CDR2 SVGIG (reference sequence). The CDR3 totals 15 residues. The CDR3 nucleotides are TGTGCCTGGAGTGTCCCGACCCGCGGGGGCGAGACCCAGTACTTC. Translation: CAWSVPTRGGETQYF.

V is TRBV27 and J is TRBJ1-2, with TRBD1 matching over 7 bases. Germline CDR1 reads MNHEY; CDR2 reads SMNVEV (reference sequence). There are 13 residues in the CDR3. With 10 bases clipped from V and 1 base from J, the junction kept 6 bases outside the gene matches. The CDR3 DNA reads TGTGCCAATCCGGGACAGATTAACTATGGCTACACCTTC. The encoded protein is CANPGQINYGYTF.